These 24 T cell receptor beta chains came from one sample sequenced in a study of cytomegalovirus exposure and HLA in healthy donors. The PCR made use of 60 Vbeta and 13 Jbeta primers. Some clones are missing from TCRdb's copy, which holds only in-frame ones; the method was immunoSEQ multiplex PCR. This table has 200,000 to 250,000 clones, more than 75% appearing once. Sequenced sample: PBMCs. Receptors originate from a human donor in good health.

The J gene is TRBJ2-5, the V gene TRBV19; 8 nucleotides match TRBD1. Germline V CDR1 and CDR2: LNHDA, SQIVND (reference sequence). The CDR3 extends over 14 amino acids. V lost 5 bases and J lost 4; bases outside the gene matches: 6. CDR3: CASSVGQGRETQYF. Here the CDR3 DNA reads TGTGCCAGTAGTGTCGGACAGGGTAGAGAGACCCAGTACTTC.

V is TRBV19 and J is TRBJ1-2; maybe TRBD1 (6 bases). V was cut by 8 bases and J by 7 bases, with 14 bases left in between. The CDR3 is 12 amino acids. CDR1 LNHDA and CDR2 SQIVND come from the germline V gene (reference sequence). The CDR3 here is CASSHGQLGYTF. The CDR3 DNA follows: TGTGCCAGTTCACACGGACAGCTTGGCTACACCTTC.

The V call is TRBV25-1, the J call TRBJ2-1; no clear D. The germline V and J ends were trimmed by 4 bases and 5 bases, with 15 bases remaining between them. The CDR3 contains 15 residues. From germline, CDR1 is MGHDK and CDR2 SYGVNS. In DNA form, the CDR3 reads TGTGCCAGCAGTGGGCCCCCGGTAGCCAACAATGAGCAGTTCTTC. As protein: CASSGPPVANNEQFF. The full variable domain, completed using reference TRBV25-1 and TRBJ2-1, is EADIYQTPRYLVIGTGKKITLECSQTMGHDKMYWYQQDPGMELHLIHYSYGVNSTEKGDLSSESTVSRIRTEHFPLTLESARPSHTSQYLCASSGPPVANNEQFFGPGTRLTVL.

The gene calls are TRBV6-1 and TRBJ1-5; D is unresolved. The CDR3 covers 15 residues. Germline values: CDR1 MNHNS, CDR2 SASEGT. V gave up 2 bases and J gave up 5 bases, with 13 bases separating them. CDR3 loop: CASSERWQAHQPQHF. In DNA form, the CDR3 reads TGTGCCAGCAGTGAAAGATGGCAGGCCCATCAGCCCCAGCATTTT.

The chain carries TRBV28 and TRBJ2-1; a possible D gene is TRBD1 (5 bases). CDR3 size: 12 residues. Germline V gene data show CDR1 as MDHEN and CDR2 as SYDVKM. The V end lost 6 bases, the J end lost 8 bases, and 11 bases lay between the germline ends. CDR3 residues: CASSSPGHEQFF. CDR3 sequence (DNA): TGTGCCAGCAGCTCCCCAGGGCATGAGCAGTTCTTC.

The chain joins TRBV29-1 to TRBJ2-3, with D tentatively TRBD1 (6 bases). Germline V CDR1 and CDR2: SQVTM, ANQGSEA. This CDR3 has 14 residues. Trimming removed 7 bases from V and 3 bases from J, with 17 bases in between. The CDR3 reads CSASPGHFTDTQYF. CDR3 DNA: TGCAGCGCCAGCCCGGGACATTTTACAGATACGCAGTATTTT.

This clone appeared once. CDR3 sequence reads: CAWRRRAGGSSYEQYF. CDR3 bases: TGTGCCTGGAGGCGTCGAGCGGGGGGCAGCTCCTACGAGCAGTACTTC. This chain joins TRBV30 and TRBJ2-7, with 9 bases aligning to TRBD2. Germline CDR1 reads GTSNPN; CDR2 reads SVGIG (reference sequence). CDR3 length equals 16 residues. V trimming: 3 bases; J trimming: 0 bases; junction bases outside the gene matches: 9.

The V call is TRBV6-5, the J call TRBJ2-1; a possible D gene is TRBD2 (5 bases). Trimming left V 6 bases short and J 5 bases short, with 11 bases between. Germline V gene sequence: CDR1 MNHEY, CDR2 SVGAGI. The CDR3 runs 13 residues. The CDR3 coding sequence is TGTGCCAGCAGATCCAGCGGTCACAATGAGCAGTTCTTC. It encodes CASRSSGHNEQFF.

This clone was counted many times. The chain employs TRBV6-5 and TRBJ1-3; TRBD1 might be the D (5 bases). Germline loops: CDR1 MNHEY, CDR2 SVGAGI. V was cut by 5 bases and J by 0 bases, with 11 bases left in between. The CDR3 contains 15 residues. This chain's CDR3 is CASSPGGGSGNTIYF. The DNA for the CDR3 is TGTGCCAGCAGTCCTGGGGGGGGCTCTGGAAACACCATATATTTT.

This clone was counted only a few times. The gene calls are TRBV20-1 and TRBJ1-1, with no clear D. CDR1 is DFQATT and CDR2 is SNEGSKA in the germline V gene (reference sequence). The CDR3 has 8 residues. V lost 6 bases, J lost 9 bases, and 5 bases lay in between. The CDR3 nucleotides read TGCAGTGCCAACAAAGCTTTCTTT. Translation gives CSANKAFF.

This chain links TRBV11-3 with TRBJ2-2; 9 bases are shared with TRBD2. The ends lost 3 bases at V and 6 bases at J; junction bases unmatched: 5. The CDR3 extends over 15 amino acids. The germline gives CDR1 SGHNT, CDR2 YENEEA. CDR3 DNA: TGTGCCAGCAGCTTTAGCGGGAGTAGGGCCGGGGAGCTGTTTTTT. Translated, it gives CASSFSGSRAGELFF.

This clone was found once. The chain carries TRBV10-2 and TRBJ2-7; D is undetermined. The CDR3 sequence is 14 residues long. Trimming removed 4 bases at V and 2 bases at J, with 12 bases between. Per germline, CDR1 WSHSY and CDR2 SAAADI. The CDR3 DNA reads as TGCGCCAGCAGTGTCCGCAGAATGACCTACGAGCAGTACTTC. It encodes CASSVRRMTYEQYF.

This clone appeared a few times. The chain recombines TRBV4-1 with TRBJ2-7, with D maybe TRBD2 (6 bases). The ends were cut back, 0 bases at V and 2 bases at J, with 11 bases in the middle. Germline CDR1 and CDR2: MGHRA and YSYEKL. There are 15 residues in the CDR3. CDR3 sequence: CASSQDRGGAYEQYF. CDR3 DNA: TGCGCCAGCAGCCAAGATCGGGGCGGGGCCTACGAGCAGTACTTC.

The chain employs TRBV19 and TRBJ2-5; D possibly corresponds to TRBD2 (5 bases). The V end lost 5 bases, the J end lost 2 bases, and 18 bases lay between the germline ends. The CDR3 totals 16 residues. The germline gives CDR1 LNHDA, CDR2 SQIVND (reference sequence). The CDR3, as DNA: TGTGCCAGTAGTCCCCTAGCCCTCGGGTCACAAGAGACCCAGTACTTC. This sequence encodes CASSPLALGSQETQYF.

The V call is TRBV6-5, the J call TRBJ1-3; TRBD1 might be the D (5 bases). This CDR3 has 15 amino acids. The V end was cut by 0 bases, the J end by 4 bases, with 10 bases between. CDR1 is MNHEY, CDR2 SVGAGI, per germline. The CDR3 sequence: CASSYSSAGGNTIYF. In DNA, the CDR3 is TGTGCCAGCAGTTACTCGTCTGCAGGGGGAAACACCATATATTTT.

The V call is TRBV2, the J call TRBJ2-5; 9 positions match TRBD1. V shed 6 bases, J shed 1 base, and the junction held 3 bases outside the gene matches. Germline V gene lookup returns CDR1 SNHLY and CDR2 FYNNEI. The CDR3 contains 14 residues. The CDR3 coding sequence is TGTGCCAGCAGGGGGGACAGGGTCCAAGAGACCCAGTACTTC. Protein: CASRGDRVQETQYF.

Points on this clone: This same CDR3 is encoded by further DNA sequences in the sample. The rearrangement joins TRBV2 to TRBJ1-5; 9 nucleotides agree with TRBD1. From germline, CDR1 is SNHLY and CDR2 FYNNEI. CDR3 length: 14 residues. V lost 6 bases, J lost 4 bases, and 4 bases stayed unmatched. The CDR3 sequence is CASSGDRGNQPQHF. Here the CDR3 DNA reads TGTGCCAGCAGCGGCGACAGGGGGAATCAGCCCCAGCATTTT. Complete variable domain (other parts from reference TRBV2 and TRBJ1-5): EPEVTQTPSHQVTQMGQEVILRCVPISNHLYFYWYRQILGQKVEFLVSFYNNEISEKSEIFDDQFSVERPDGSNFTLKIRSTKLEDSAMYFCASSGDRGNQPQHFGDGTRLSIL.

The chain carries TRBV9 and TRBJ1-3; 7 nucleotides match TRBD1. J gave up 0 bases and V 6 bases, and 3 bases lay outside the gene matches. CDR3 length: 14 amino acids. Germline CDR1 SGDLS, CDR2 YYNGEE. CDR3 in DNA: TGTGCCAGCATGGGGGACAGCTCTGGAAACACCATATATTTT. It specifies CASMGDSSGNTIYF.

In its sample, this clone was seen once. J is TRBJ1-1 and V is TRBV7-2, with 7 bases aligning to TRBD1. CDR1 and CDR2 (germline): SGHTA, FQGNSA. Losses at the gene ends were 5 bases for V and 1 base for J; bases not matched to a gene: 7. CDR3 length equals 15 residues. This CDR3 reads CASSLWGTANTEAFF. CDR3 DNA: TGTGCCAGCAGCCTTTGGGGGACAGCGAACACTGAAGCTTTCTTT.

The V call is TRBV9, the J call TRBJ2-7; 12 positions match TRBD2. Germline V gene data show CDR1 as SGDLS and CDR2 as YYNGEE. J lost 4 bases, V lost 4 bases, and 15 bases had no gene match. The CDR3 contains 18 residues. CDR3 region: CASSPRTGLAGAGYEQYF. CDR3 nucleotides: TGTGCCAGCAGCCCCCGGACGGGACTAGCGGGCGCTGGGTACGAGCAGTACTTC.

This clone was detected only once. The CDR3 bases are TGTGCCAGCAGCCCCAGGACAGGGGGTAGGGTCTATGGCTACACCTTC. This codes for CASSPRTGGRVYGYTF. The chain couples TRBV7-6 to TRBJ1-2, with 10 bases fitting TRBD1. Germline loops: CDR1 SGHVS, CDR2 FNYEAQ. The ends lost 5 bases at V and 4 bases at J; junction bases unmatched: 10. The CDR3 sequence is 16 residues long.

This clone was seen more than once but under ten times. The chain joins TRBV10-3 to TRBJ1-5, with 9 bases that match TRBD1. The CDR3 is 14 residues long. The J segment lost 7 bases and the V segment lost 6 bases, leaving 7 bases of the junction unmatched. Germline CDR1 and CDR2: ENHRY and SYGVKD. CDR3 DNA: TGTGCCATCAGCGCGACAGGGGGTATCCAGCCCCAGCATTTT. Residues: CAISATGGIQPQHF.

The V and J genes are TRBV4-3 and TRBJ2-3; D possibly corresponds to TRBD1 (6 bases). Germline CDR1 reads LGHNA; CDR2 reads YSLEER. The CDR3 runs to 16 residues. The V end was cut by 3 bases, the J end by 6 bases, with 19 bases between. The DNA for the CDR3 is TGCGCCAGCAGCCATGAGCGTCTACCGAGGGGGGATACGCAGTATTTT. This translates into CASSHERLPRGDTQYF.

The rearrangement links TRBV27 to TRBJ2-7, with TRBD2 identical over 8 bases. The V gene end was trimmed by 3 bases and the J gene end by 6 bases; junction bases not matched to a gene: 1. The CDR3 runs to 12 residues. Germline CDR1 is MNHEY and CDR2 is SMNVEV (reference sequence). As DNA, the CDR3 is TGTGCCAGCAGTTTCGGGGGGGGCGAGCAGTACTTC. This sequence encodes CASSFGGGEQYF.